This entry features one TCR beta chain sequence. The entry originates in a study of T cell responses to AZD1222 COVID-19 vaccine. TCRdb's copy holds only in-frame clones and misses some; the assay was immunoSEQ multiplex PCR. The sample lists approximately 120,000 clones, about 90% seen once, with 4.5% to 6.5% in the top ten. V dropped 6 bases and J dropped 3 bases, with 12 bases sitting between them. This CDR3 contains 14 residues. Germline V lookup: CDR1 MNHEY, CDR2 SVGAGI. This sequence originates from an adult in good health. Here the sequenced sample was peripheral blood, taken on day 0 of AZD1222 vaccination. The J gene is TRBJ1-5, the V gene TRBV6-5, with D maybe TRBD1 (6 bases). CDR3 bases: TGTGCCAGCAGACCAAACAGGGCCAATCAGCCCCAGCATTTT. This codes for CASRPNRANQPQHF.